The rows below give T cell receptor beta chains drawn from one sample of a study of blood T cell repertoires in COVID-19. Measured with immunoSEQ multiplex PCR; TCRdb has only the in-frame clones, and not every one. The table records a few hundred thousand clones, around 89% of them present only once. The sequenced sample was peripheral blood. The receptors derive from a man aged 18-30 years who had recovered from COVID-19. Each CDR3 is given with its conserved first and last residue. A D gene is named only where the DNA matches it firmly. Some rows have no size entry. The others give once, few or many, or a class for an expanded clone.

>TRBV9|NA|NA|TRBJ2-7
CASSSDVEARQYF
TGTGCCAGCAGCTCTGACGTGGAGGCCCGGCAGTACTTC
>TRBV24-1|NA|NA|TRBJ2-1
CATSDPVNEQFF
TGTGCCACCAGTGATCCCGTCAATGAGCAGTTCTTC
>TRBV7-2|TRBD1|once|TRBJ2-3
CASSSPGTGGRDTQYF
TGTGCCAGCAGCTCTCCCGGGACAGGGGGCAGAGATACGCAGTATTTT
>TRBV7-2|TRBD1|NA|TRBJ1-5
CASSRTGLSNQPQHF
TGTGCCAGCAGCAGGACAGGTTTGAGCAATCAGCCCCAGCATTTT
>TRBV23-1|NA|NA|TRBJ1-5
CASSRQGIVEPQHF
TGCGCCAGCAGTCGTCAGGGGATAGTTGAGCCCCAGCATTTT
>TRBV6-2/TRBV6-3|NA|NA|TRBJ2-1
CASSYARGGSYNEQFF
TGTGCCAGCAGTTACGCTCGGGGAGGCTCCTACAATGAGCAGTTCTTC
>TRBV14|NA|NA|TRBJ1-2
CASSQGARFNYGYTF
TGTGCCAGCAGCCAAGGTGCCAGGTTCAACTATGGCTACACCTTC
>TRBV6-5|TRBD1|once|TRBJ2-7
CASSYSRGLDEQYF
TGTGCCAGCAGTTACTCAAGGGGGCTTGACGAGCAGTACTTC
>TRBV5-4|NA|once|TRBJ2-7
CASSFVRLPHEQYF
TGTGCCAGCAGCTTCGTTCGACTCCCGCACGAGCAGTACTTC
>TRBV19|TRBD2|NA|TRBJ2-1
CASSIVLAGSYEQFF
TGTGCCAGTAGTATAGTGTTAGCGGGGTCTTATGAGCAGTTCTTC
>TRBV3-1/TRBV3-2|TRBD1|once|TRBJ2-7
CASSQETGSYEQYF
TGTGCCAGCAGCCAAGAGACAGGGTCCTACGAGCAGTACTTC
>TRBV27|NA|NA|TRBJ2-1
CASYGTGSFNEQFF
TGTGCCAGCTACGGGACTGGCTCATTTAATGAGCAGTTCTTC
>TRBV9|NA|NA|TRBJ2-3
CASSGHRPDDTQYF
TGTGCCAGCAGCGGACACCGTCCCGACGATACGCAGTATTTT
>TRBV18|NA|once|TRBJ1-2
CASSPPAGVGYGYTF
TGTGCCAGCTCACCACCGGCAGGGGTCGGCTATGGCTACACCTTC
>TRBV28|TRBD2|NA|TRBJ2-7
CASSSPVAGTSYEQYF
TGTGCCAGCAGTAGCCCTGTAGCGGGGACCTCCTACGAGCAGTACTTC
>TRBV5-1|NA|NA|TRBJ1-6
CASSLGGDVDSPLHF
TGCGCCAGCAGCTTGGGGGGGGATGTGGATTCACCCCTCCACTTT
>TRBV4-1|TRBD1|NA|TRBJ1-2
CASSRPGTANYGYTF
TGCGCCAGCAGTCGCCCCGGGACAGCAAACTATGGCTACACCTTC
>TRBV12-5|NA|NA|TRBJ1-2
CASALDSSYGYTF
TGTGCTAGTGCCTTAGACAGCTCCTATGGCTACACCTTC
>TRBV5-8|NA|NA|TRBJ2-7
CASSLHGGSGEQYF
TGTGCCAGCAGCTTGCACGGGGGATCTGGCGAGCAGTACTTC
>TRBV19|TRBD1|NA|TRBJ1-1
CASSLRDRGQDTEAFF
TGTGCCAGTAGTCTCCGGGACAGGGGGCAGGACACTGAAGCTTTCTTT
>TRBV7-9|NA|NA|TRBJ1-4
CASSSTMDRVYEKLFF
TGTGCCAGCAGCTCTACGATGGACAGAGTTTATGAAAAACTGTTTTTT
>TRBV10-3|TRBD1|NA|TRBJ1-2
CAISQGDTYGYTF
TGTGCCATCAGTCAGGGGGATACCTATGGCTACACCTTC
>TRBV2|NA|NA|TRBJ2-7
CASSRQGNEQYF
TGTGCCAGCAGTCGGCAGGGGAACGAGCAGTACTTC
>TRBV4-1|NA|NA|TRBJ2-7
CASSLLAQGYEQYF
TGCGCCAGCAGCCTATTAGCACAGGGATACGAGCAGTACTTC
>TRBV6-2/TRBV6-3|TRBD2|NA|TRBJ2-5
CASSYSFLASGGHQETQYF
TGTGCCAGCAGTTACTCTTTCCTCGCTAGCGGGGGTCACCAAGAGACCCAGTACTTC
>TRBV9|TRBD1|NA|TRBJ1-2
CASSVGAGGNYGYTF
TGTGCCAGCAGCGTAGGGGCAGGGGGCAACTATGGCTACACCTTC
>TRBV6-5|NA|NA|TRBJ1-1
CASSHLGEGNTEAFF
TGTGCCAGCAGTCATCTAGGGGAGGGGAACACTGAAGCTTTCTTT